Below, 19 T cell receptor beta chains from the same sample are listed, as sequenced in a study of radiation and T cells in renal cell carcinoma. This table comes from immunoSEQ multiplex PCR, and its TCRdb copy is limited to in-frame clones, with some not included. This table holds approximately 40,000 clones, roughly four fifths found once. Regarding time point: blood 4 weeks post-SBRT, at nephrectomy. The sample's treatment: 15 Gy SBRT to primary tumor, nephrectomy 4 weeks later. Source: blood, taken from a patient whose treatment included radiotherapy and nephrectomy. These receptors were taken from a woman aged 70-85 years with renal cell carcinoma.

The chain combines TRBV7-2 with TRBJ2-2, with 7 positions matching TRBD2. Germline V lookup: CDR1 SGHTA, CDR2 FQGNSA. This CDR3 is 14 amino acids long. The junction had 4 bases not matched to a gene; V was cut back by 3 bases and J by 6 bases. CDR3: CASSLGGVAGELFF. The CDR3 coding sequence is TGTGCCAGCAGCTTGGGAGGGGTGGCCGGGGAGCTGTTTTTT. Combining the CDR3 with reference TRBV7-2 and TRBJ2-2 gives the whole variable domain GAGVSQSPSNKVTEKGKDVELRCDPISGHTALYWYRQSLGQGLEFLIYFQGNSAPDKSGLPSDRFSAERTGGSVSTLTIQRTQQEDSAVYLCASSLGGVAGELFFGEGSRLTVL.

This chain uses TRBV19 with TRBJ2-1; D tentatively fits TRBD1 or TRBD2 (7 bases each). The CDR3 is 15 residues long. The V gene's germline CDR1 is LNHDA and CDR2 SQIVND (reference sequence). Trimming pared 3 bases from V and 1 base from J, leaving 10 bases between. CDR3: CASSIQGGSYNEQFF. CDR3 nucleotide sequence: TGTGCCAGTAGTATTCAGGGGGGGTCCTACAATGAGCAGTTCTTC.

The DNA for the CDR3 is TGTGCCAGCAGTAGGGGCCGGGAAAAACTGTTTTTT. This codes for CASSRGREKLFF. The chain carries TRBV25-1 and TRBJ1-4; tentative D call: TRBD1 (5 bases). Germline CDR1 is MGHDK and CDR2 is SYGVNS. The CDR3 is 12 residues long. Trimming shortened V by 5 bases and J by 8 bases, and 9 bases separated the two germline ends.

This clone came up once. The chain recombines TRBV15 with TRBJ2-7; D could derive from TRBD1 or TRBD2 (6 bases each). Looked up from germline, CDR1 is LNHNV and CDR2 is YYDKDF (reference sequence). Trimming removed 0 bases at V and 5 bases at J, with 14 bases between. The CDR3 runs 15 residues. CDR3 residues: CATSREGGISHEQYF. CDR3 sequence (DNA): TGTGCCACCAGCAGAGAGGGGGGCATAAGCCACGAGCAGTACTTC. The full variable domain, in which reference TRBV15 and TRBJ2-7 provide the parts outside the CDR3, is DAMVIQNPRYQVTQFGKPVTLSCSQTLNHNVMYWYQQKSSQAPKLLFHYYDKDFNNEADTPDNFQSRRPNTSFCFLDIRSPGLGDTAMYLCATSREGGISHEQYFGPGTRLTVT.

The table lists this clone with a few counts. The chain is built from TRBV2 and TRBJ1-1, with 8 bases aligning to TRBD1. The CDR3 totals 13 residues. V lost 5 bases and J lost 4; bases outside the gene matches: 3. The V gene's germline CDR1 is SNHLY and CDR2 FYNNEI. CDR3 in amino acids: CASSTTGGTEAFF. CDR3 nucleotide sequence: TGTGCCAGCAGTACCACAGGGGGCACTGAAGCTTTCTTT.

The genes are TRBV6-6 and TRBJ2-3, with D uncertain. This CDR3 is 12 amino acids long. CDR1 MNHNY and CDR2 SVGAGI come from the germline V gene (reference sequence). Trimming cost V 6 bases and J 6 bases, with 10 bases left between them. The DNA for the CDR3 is TGTGCCAGCAGGTTAATGAGGGATACGCAGTATTTT. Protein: CASRLMRDTQYF.

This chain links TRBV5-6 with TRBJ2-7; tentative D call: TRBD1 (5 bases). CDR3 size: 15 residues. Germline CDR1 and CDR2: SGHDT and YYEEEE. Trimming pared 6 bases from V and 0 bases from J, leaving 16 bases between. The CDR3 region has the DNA TGTGCCAGCAACCAAGGACAAACCCTCTCCTACGAGCAGTACTTC. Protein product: CASNQGQTLSYEQYF.

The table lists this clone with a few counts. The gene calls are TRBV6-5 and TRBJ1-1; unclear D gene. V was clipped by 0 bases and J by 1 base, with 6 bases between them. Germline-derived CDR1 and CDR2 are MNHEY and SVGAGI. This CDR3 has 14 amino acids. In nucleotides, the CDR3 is TGTGCCAGCAGTTACTCTCAGTCGAACACTGAAGCTTTCTTT. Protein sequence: CASSYSQSNTEAFF.

DNA for the CDR3: TGCAGCGTTGCCCCGGGGACAGTTACAATGAACACTGAAGCTTTCTTT. As protein: CSVAPGTVTMNTEAFF. The chain employs TRBV29-1 and TRBJ1-1, with TRBD1 matching over 7 bases. This CDR3 comprises 16 residues. Germline V gene lookup returns CDR1 SQVTM and CDR2 ANQGSEA. V was clipped by 4 bases and J by 0 bases; unmatched bases: 11.

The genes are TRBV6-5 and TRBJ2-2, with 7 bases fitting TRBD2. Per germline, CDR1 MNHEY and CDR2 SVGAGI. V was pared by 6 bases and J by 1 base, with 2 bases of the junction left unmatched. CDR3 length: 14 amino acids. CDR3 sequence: CASRRGENTGELFF. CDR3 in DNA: TGTGCCAGCAGACGGGGGGAGAACACCGGGGAGCTGTTTTTT.

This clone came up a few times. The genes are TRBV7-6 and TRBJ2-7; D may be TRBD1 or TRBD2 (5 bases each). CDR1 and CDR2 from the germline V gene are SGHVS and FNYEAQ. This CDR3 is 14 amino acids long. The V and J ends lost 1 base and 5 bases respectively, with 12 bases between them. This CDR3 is CASSLGSGTDEQYF. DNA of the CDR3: TGTGCCAGCAGCTTAGGATCAGGGACGGACGAGCAGTACTTC.

The CDR3 DNA is TGTGCCAGCTGCTCCTCTGGCTCCACCATATATTTT. Amino acid sequence: CASCSSGSTIYF. The rearrangement joins TRBV2 to TRBJ1-3; D not certain. Germline loops: CDR1 SNHLY, CDR2 FYNNEI. CDR3 length equals 12 residues. Trimming stripped 8 bases from V and 9 bases from J, with 14 bases between.

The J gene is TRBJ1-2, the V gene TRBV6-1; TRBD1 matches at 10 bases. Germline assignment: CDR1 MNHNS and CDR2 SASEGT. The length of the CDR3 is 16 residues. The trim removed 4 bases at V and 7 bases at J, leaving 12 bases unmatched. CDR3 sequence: CASSVGTGEFWVGYTF. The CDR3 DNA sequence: TGTGCCAGCAGTGTTGGGACAGGGGAATTCTGGGTTGGCTACACCTTC.

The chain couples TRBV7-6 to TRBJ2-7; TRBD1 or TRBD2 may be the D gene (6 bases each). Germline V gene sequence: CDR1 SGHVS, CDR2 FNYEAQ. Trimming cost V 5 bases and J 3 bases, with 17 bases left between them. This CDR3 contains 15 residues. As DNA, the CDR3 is TGTGCCAGCAGCGCGGTCCAGGGGACTGGCTACGAGCAGTACTTC. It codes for CASSAVQGTGYEQYF.

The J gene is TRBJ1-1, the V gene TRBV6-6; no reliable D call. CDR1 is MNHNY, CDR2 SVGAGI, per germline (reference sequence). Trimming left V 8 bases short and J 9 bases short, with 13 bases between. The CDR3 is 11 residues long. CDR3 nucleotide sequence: TGTGCCAGCCTCAGGTGGGTCAAAGCTTTCTTT. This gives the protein CASLRWVKAFF.

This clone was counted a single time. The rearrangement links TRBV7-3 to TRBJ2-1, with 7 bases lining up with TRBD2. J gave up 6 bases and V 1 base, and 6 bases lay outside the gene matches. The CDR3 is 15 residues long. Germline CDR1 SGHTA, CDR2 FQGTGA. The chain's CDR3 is CASSLKGGSLNEQFF. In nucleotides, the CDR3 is TGTGCCAGCAGCTTAAAGGGCGGGAGTCTCAATGAGCAGTTCTTC.

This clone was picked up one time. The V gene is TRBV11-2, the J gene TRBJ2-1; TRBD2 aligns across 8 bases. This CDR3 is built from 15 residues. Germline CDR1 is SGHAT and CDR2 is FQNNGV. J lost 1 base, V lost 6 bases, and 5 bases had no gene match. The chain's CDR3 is CASRQLAASYNEQFF. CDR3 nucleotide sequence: TGTGCCAGCAGGCAACTAGCGGCTTCCTACAATGAGCAGTTCTTC.

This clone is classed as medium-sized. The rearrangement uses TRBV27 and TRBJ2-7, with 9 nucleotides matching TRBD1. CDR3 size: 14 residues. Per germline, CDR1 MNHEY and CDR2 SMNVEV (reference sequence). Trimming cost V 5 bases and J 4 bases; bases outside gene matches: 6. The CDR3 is CASSTGQGQYEQYF. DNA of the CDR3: TGTGCCAGCAGTACGGGACAGGGCCAATACGAGCAGTACTTC.

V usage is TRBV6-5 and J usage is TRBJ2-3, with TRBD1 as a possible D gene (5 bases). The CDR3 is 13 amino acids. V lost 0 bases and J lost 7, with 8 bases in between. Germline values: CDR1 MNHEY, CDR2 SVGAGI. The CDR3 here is CASSYSTAHTQYF. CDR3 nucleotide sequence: TGTGCCAGCAGTTACTCGACAGCGCATACGCAGTATTTT.